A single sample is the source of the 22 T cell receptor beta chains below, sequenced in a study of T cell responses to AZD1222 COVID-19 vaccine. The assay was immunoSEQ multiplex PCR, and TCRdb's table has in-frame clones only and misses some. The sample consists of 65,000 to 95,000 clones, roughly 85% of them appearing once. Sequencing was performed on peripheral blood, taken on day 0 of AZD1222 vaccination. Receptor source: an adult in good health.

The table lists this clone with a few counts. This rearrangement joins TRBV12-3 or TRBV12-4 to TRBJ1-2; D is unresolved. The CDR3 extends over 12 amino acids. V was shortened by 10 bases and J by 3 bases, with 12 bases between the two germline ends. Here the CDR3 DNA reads TGTGCCATCGGAGGGTCCTACTATGGCTACACCTTC. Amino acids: CAIGGSYYGYTF.

DNA of the CDR3: TGCAGCGGGTGGGACAGGGAGACTGAAGCTTTCTTT. Translating it yields CSGWDRETEAFF. The chain joins TRBV29-1 to TRBJ1-1; TRBD1 aligns across 9 bases. The CDR3 is 12 residues long. CDR1 is SQVTM, CDR2 ANQGSEA, per germline. V lost 7 bases to trimming and J lost 5 bases; unmatched junction nucleotides: 5.

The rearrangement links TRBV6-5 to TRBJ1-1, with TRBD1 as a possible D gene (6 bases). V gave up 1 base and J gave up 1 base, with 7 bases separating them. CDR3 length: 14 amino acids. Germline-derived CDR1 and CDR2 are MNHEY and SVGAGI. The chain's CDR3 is CASSYWTENTEAFF. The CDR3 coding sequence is TGTGCCAGCAGTTACTGGACAGAGAACACTGAAGCTTTCTTT.

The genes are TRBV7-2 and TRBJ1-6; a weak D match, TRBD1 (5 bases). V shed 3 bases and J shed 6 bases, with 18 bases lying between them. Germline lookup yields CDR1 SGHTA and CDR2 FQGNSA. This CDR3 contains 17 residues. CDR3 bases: TGTGCCAGCAGCTTTGACCGGGACGCTTTTTCTAATTCACCCCTCCACTTT. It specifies CASSFDRDAFSNSPLHF. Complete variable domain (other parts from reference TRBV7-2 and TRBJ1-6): GAGVSQSPSNKVTEKGKDVELRCDPISGHTALYWYRQSLGQGLEFLIYFQGNSAPDKSGLPSDRFSAERTGGSVSTLTIQRTQQEDSAVYLCASSFDRDAFSNSPLHFGNGTRLTVT.

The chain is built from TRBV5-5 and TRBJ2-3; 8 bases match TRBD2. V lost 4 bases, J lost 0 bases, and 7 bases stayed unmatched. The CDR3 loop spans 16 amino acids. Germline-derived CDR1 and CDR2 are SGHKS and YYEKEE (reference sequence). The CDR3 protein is CASSPRGGFSTDTQYF. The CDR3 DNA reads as TGTGCCAGCAGCCCCCGGGGGGGCTTTAGCACAGATACGCAGTATTTT. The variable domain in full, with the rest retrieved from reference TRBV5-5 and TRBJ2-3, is DAGVTQSPTHLIKTRGQQVTLRCSPISGHKSVSWYQQVLGQGPQFIFQYYEKEERGRGNFPDRFSARQFPNYSSELNVNALLLGDSALYLCASSPRGGFSTDTQYFGPGTRLTVL.

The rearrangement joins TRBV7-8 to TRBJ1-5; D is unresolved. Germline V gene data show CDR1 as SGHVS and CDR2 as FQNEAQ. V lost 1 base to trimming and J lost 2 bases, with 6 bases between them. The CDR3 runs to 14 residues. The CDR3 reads CASSLGARNQPQHF. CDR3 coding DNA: TGTGCCAGCAGCTTAGGCGCTCGCAATCAGCCCCAGCATTTT.

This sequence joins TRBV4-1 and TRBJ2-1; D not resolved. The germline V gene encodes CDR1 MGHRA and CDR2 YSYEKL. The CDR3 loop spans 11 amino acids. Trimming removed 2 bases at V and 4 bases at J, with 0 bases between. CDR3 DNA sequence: TGCGCCAGCAGCCAATACAATGAGCAGTTCTTC. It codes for CASSQYNEQFF.

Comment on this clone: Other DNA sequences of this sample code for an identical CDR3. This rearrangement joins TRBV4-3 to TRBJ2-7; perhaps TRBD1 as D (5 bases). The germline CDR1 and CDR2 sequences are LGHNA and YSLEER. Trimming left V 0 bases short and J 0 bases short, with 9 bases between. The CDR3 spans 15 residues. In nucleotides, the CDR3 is TGCGCCAGCAGCCAAGATAGGGGAAGCTCCTACGAGCAGTACTTC. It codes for CASSQDRGSSYEQYF.

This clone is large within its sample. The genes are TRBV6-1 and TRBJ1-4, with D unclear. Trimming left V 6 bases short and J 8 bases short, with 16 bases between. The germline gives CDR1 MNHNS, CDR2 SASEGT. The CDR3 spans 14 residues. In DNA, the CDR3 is TGTGCCAGCAGCCGGGTTCCTAAGCTCGAAAAACTGTTTTTT. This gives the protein CASSRVPKLEKLFF.

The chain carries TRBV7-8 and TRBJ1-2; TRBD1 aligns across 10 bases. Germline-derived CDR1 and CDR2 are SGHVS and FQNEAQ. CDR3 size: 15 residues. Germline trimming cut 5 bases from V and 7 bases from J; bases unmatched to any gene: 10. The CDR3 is CASSQRTGGHGGYTF. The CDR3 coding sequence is TGTGCCAGCAGCCAACGGACAGGGGGGCACGGTGGCTACACCTTC.

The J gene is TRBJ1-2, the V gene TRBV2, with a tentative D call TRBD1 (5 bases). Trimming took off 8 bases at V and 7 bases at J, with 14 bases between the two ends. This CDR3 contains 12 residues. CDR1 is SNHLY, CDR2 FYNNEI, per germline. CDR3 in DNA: TGTGCCAGCGCGGCGGGGCAGGGTGGCTACACCTTC. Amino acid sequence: CASAAGQGGYTF.

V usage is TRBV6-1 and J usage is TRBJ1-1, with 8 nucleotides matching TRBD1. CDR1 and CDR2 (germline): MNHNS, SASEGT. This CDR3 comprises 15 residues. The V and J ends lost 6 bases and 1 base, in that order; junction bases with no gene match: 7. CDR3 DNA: TGTGCCAGCAGCCAAGGACAGGGATGGAACACTGAAGCTTTCTTT. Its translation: CASSQGQGWNTEAFF.

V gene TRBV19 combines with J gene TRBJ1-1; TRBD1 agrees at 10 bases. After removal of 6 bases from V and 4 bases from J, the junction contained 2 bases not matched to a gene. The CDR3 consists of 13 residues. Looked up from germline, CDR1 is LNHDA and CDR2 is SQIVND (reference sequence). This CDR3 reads CASRGQGVTEAFF. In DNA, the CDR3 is TGTGCCAGTAGAGGACAGGGGGTCACTGAAGCTTTCTTT.

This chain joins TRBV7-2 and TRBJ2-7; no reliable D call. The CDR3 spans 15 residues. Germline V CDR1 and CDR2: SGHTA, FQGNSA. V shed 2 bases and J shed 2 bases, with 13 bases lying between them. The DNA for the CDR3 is TGTGCCAGCAGCTTATTGGGGAACGGAGCCTACGAGCAGTACTTC. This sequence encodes CASSLLGNGAYEQYF. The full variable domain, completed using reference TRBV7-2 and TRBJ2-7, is GAGVSQSPSNKVTEKGKDVELRCDPISGHTALYWYRQSLGQGLEFLIYFQGNSAPDKSGLPSDRFSAERTGGSVSTLTIQRTQQEDSAVYLCASSLLGNGAYEQYFGPGTRLTVT.

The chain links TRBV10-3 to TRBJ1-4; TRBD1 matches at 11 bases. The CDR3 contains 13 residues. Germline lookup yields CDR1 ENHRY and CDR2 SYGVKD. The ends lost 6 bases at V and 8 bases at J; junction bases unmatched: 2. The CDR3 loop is CAIRGTGGEKLFF. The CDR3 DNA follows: TGTGCCATCAGGGGGACAGGGGGGGAAAAACTGTTTTTT.

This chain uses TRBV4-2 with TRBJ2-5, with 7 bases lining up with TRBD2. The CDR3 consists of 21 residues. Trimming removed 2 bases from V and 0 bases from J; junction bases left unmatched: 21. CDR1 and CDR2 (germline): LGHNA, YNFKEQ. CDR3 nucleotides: TGTGCCAGCAGCCAAATTGGTCGAGGTAGCGGGTCTTTTACGTACCAAGAGACCCAGTACTTC. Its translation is CASSQIGRGSGSFTYQETQYF.

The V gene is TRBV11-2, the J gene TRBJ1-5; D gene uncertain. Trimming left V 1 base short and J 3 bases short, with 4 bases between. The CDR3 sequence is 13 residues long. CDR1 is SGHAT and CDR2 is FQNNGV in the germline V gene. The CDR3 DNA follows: TGTGCCAGCAGCTTAGTAGTCAATCAGCCCCAGCATTTT. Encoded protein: CASSLVVNQPQHF.

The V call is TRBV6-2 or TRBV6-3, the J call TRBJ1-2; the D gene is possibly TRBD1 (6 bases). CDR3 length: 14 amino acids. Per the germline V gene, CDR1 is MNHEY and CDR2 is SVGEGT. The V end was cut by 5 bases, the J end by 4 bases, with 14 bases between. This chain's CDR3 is CASSRLQGTYGYTF. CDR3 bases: TGTGCCAGCAGTCGCCTACAGGGTACCTATGGCTACACCTTC.

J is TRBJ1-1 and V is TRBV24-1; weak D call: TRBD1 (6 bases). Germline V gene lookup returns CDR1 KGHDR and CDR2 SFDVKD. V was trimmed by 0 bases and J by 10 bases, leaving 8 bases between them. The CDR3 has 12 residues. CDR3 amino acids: CATSDLRGGAFF. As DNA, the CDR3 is TGTGCCACCAGTGATTTGAGGGGGGGAGCTTTCTTT.

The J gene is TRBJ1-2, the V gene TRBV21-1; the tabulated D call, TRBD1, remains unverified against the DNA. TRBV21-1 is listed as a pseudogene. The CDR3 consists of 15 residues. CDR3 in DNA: TGTGCCAGCAGCAAATCGCGACAGGGGCACTATGGCTACACCTTC. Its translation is CASSKSRQGHYGYTF.

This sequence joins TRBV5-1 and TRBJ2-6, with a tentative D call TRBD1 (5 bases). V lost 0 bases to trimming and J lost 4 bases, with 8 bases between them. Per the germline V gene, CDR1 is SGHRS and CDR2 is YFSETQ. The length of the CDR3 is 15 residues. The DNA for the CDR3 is TGCGCCAGCAGCTTGGGACAGATGGGGGCCAACGTCCTGACTTTC. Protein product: CASSLGQMGANVLTF. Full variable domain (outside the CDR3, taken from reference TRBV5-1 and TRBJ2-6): KAGVTQTPRYLIKTRGQQVTLSCSPISGHRSVSWYQQTPGQGLQFLFEYFSETQRNKGNFPGRFSGRQFSNSRSEMNVSTLELGDSALYLCASSLGQMGANVLTFGAGSRLTVL.

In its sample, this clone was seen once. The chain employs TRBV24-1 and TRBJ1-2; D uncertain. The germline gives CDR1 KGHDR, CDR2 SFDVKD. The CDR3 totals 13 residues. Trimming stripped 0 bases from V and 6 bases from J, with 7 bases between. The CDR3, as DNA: TGTGCCACCAGTGATTTGCCAGGCGATGGCTACACCTTC. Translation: CATSDLPGDGYTF.